This is a list of T cell receptor beta chains from one sample in a study of blood T cells in healthy people across ages. TCRdb fed the 5' RACE reads into MiXCR, producing one record per CDR3 protein. The table lists around 500,000 distinct CDR3 sequences, roughly a quarter of them singletons, with approximately 4% in the top ten. These data also featured in a second study, about T cells of mothers and their children.

The material sequenced was blood. Receptor source: a boy aged 2 to 9 in good health. Each CDR3 is given with its conserved first and last residue. The D gene is left open where the match is weak. The size field is filled for only some rows; it gives once, few, many or a size class.

j_call | v_call | d_call | clone_size | cdr3_nt | cdr3_aa
TRBJ2-7 | TRBV4-2 | - | many | TGTGCCAGCAGCCAAGATCTGACCTCCTACGAGCAGTACTTC | CASSQDLTSYEQYF
TRBJ2-5 | TRBV21-1 | - | - | TGTGCCAGCAGCAACTCAGGGGCGGTTGGGACCCAGTACTTC | CASSNSGAVGTQYF
TRBJ1-4 | TRBV7-9 | - | few | TGTGCCAGCAGCTTAGATGATGAAAAACTGTTTTTT | CASSLDDEKLFF
TRBJ2-5 | TRBV15 | TRBD2 | few | TGTGCCACCAGCAGGTCGCTTCCGGGACTAGCGTCCGGCTCCGGAAGGCAAGAGACCCAGTACTTC | CATSRSLPGLASGSGRQETQYF
TRBJ2-1 | TRBV6-5 | - | - | TGTGCCAGCAGTTACCTCGAGGGATACAATGAGCAGTTCTTC | CASSYLEGYNEQFF
TRBJ2-1 | TRBV29-1 | TRBD2 | - | TGCAGCGTTCGGACTAGCGGGAACTCCTACAATGAGCAGTTCTTC | CSVRTSGNSYNEQFF
TRBJ2-2 | TRBV6-6 | - | few | TGTGCCAGCAGGAGCGGGACAGCTAACACCGGGGAGCTGTTTTTT | CASRSGTANTGELFF
TRBJ2-2 | TRBV12-3/TRBV12-4 | - | few | TGTGCCAGCAGCCCAACCCCCCAGCTGGGCACCGGGGAGCTGTTTTTT | CASSPTPQLGTGELFF
TRBJ2-5 | TRBV10-3 | - | - | TGTGCCATCAAAGGGACGAGTGAGACCCAGTACTTC | CAIKGTSETQYF
TRBJ2-5 | TRBV6-5 | TRBD2 | many | TGTGCCAGCAGTCCGGGACTAGCGGTTCGGGAGACCCAGTACTTC | CASSPGLAVRETQYF
TRBJ1-1 | TRBV5-1 | - | few | TGCGCCAGCAGCTTGGATCCAGGGTCGAACACTGAAGCTTTCTTT | CASSLDPGSNTEAFF
TRBJ1-1 | TRBV10-3 | - | - | TGTGCCATCAGTAAAGCGGGGGGGGACACTGAAGCTTTCTTT | CAISKAGGDTEAFF
TRBJ2-1 | TRBV28 | TRBD2 | many | TGTGCCAGCTCCGAGGGACTAGATTACAATGAGCAGTTCTTC | CASSEGLDYNEQFF
TRBJ1-1 | TRBV7-9 | TRBD1 | few | TGTGCCAGCAGCTCCCCGGACAGGAATGAAGCTTTCTTT | CASSSPDRNEAFF
TRBJ2-5 | TRBV11-2 | - | - | TGTGCCAGCAGCTTTCAGGACCAAGAGACCCAGTACTTC | CASSFQDQETQYF
TRBJ2-7 | TRBV5-5 | - | - | TGTGCCAGCAGCTTCGGGGACATATCCTACGAGCAGTACTTC | CASSFGDISYEQYF
TRBJ2-5 | TRBV28 | - | few | TGTGCCAGCAGTCCGGATGCCCGGGCGAAGACCCAGTACTTC | CASSPDARAKTQYF
TRBJ1-2 | TRBV20-1 | TRBD1 | - | TGCAGTGCTCAAAAACAGGGGCCAAACGCCGGCTACACCTTC | CSAQKQGPNAGYTF
TRBJ2-3 | TRBV30 | TRBD2 | few | TGTGCCTGGAGTGCACCACTAGCGGGATTCACAGATACGCAGTATTTT | CAWSAPLAGFTDTQYF
TRBJ2-2 | TRBV6-5 | TRBD1 | few | TGTGCCAGCAGTTTAGGGACAGGGAGCACCGGGGAGCTGTTTTTT | CASSLGTGSTGELFF
TRBJ2-7 | TRBV29-1 | - | - | TGCAGCGCTGTAGGGTGGAGACAATCGTACGAGCAGTACTTC | CSAVGWRQSYEQYF
TRBJ2-1 | TRBV29-1 | TRBD2 | - | TGCAGCGTTGAAGTTCGGACTAGGGAGCAGTTCTTC | CSVEVRTREQFF
TRBJ2-1 | TRBV6-5 | - | - | TGTGCCAGCAGTTACTCGACAGCGAAGAATGAGCAGTTCTTC | CASSYSTAKNEQFF